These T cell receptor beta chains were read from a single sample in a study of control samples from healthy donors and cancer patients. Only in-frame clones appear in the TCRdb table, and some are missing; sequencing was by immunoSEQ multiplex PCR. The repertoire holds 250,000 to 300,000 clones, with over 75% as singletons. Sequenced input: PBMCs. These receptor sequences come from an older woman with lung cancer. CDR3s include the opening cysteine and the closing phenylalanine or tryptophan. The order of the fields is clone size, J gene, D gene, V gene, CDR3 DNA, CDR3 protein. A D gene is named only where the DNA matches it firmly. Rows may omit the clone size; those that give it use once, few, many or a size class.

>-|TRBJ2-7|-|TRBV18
TGTGCCAGCTCACCCACGGCTTTTGCCTACGAGCAGTACTTC
CASSPTAFAYEQYF
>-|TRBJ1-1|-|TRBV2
TGTGCCAGCAGTGAAGAGGCTGTAATTGAAGCTTTCTTT
CASSEEAVIEAFF
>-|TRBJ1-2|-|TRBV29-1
TGCAGCGCCTCGAGGGGGGGCGTATCGTATGGCTACACCTTC
CSASRGGVSYGYTF
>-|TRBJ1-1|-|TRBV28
TGTGCCAGCAGTTTCGGGGGGGCGCGCGGGGCTTTCTTT
CASSFGGARGAFF
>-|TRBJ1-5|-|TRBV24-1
TGTGCCACCAGTGATCAAGATCAGCCCCAGCATTTT
CATSDQDQPQHF
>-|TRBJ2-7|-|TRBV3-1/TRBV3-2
TGTGCCAGCAGCCGAGGGACCCACGAGCAGTACTTC
CASSRGTHEQYF
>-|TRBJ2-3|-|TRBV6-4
TGTGCCAGCAGCCCTGACAAAAGCTCTACAGATACGCAGTATTTT
CASSPDKSSTDTQYF
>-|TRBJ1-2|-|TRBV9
TGTGCCAGCAGCGTACAGGGCAACTATGGCTACACCTTC
CASSVQGNYGYTF
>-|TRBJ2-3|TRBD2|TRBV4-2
TGTGCCAGCAGCCAAGATCTTGGGGGGGGTAACACAGATACGCAGTATTTT
CASSQDLGGGNTDTQYF
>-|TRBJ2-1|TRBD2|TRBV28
TGTGCCACCGGACTAGCGGGGGCCTACAATGAGCAGTTCTTC
CATGLAGAYNEQFF
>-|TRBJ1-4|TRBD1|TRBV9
TGTGCCAGCAGCGTAGGTCCGGGACAGGGGGTTAATGAAAAACTGTTTTTT
CASSVGPGQGVNEKLFF
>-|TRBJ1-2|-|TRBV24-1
TGTGCCACCACTATGGGACCGAACTATGGCTACACCTTC
CATTMGPNYGYTF
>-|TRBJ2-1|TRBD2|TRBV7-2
TGTGCCAGCACCCGGGGTAGCGGGAGGGCGAGGGGTGAGCAGTTCTTC
CASTRGSGRARGEQFF
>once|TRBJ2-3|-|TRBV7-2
TGTGCCAGCAGCTTACAGCCGACAGATACGCAGTATTTT
CASSLQPTDTQYF
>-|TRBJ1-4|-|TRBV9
TGTGCCAGCAGCGTAGATGGGGGGGAAGAAAAACTGTTTTTT
CASSVDGGEEKLFF
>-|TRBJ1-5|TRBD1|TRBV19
TGTGCCAGTAGGAAAGACAGGGATCAGCCCCAGCATTTT
CASRKDRDQPQHF
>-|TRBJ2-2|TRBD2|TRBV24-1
TGTGCCACCAGTGATAGCCTAGCGGCGTACACCGGGGAGCTGTTTTTT
CATSDSLAAYTGELFF
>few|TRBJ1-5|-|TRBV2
TGTGCCAGCAGTGGCCAGTACAATCAGCCCCAGCATTTT
CASSGQYNQPQHF
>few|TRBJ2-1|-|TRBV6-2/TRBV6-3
TGTGCCAGCAGTTATTACAGGGCGGTTGAGCAGTTCTTC
CASSYYRAVEQFF
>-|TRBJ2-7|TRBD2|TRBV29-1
TGCAGCGTTGAGCCTCTAGCGGGCGAGCAGTACTTC
CSVEPLAGEQYF
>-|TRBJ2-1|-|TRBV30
TGTGCCTGGAGTACCACAGGGTGGGGGACGCAGTTCTTC
CAWSTTGWGTQFF
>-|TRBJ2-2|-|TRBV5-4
TGTGCCAGCAGCTTGGGGGGCCGGTGGGAGCTGTTTTTT
CASSLGGRWELFF
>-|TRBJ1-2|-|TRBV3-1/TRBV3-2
TGTGCCAGCAGCCATGGAGGGGTTGTCTACGCTAACTATGGCTACACCTTC
CASSHGGVVYANYGYTF
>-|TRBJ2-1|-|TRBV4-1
TGCGCCAGCAGCCAAGTGCAGGTTGAGCAGTTCTTC
CASSQVQVEQFF
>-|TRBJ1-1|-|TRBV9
TGTGCCAGCAGCGTAGAAGGTACGATGAACACTGAAGCTTTCTTT
CASSVEGTMNTEAFF
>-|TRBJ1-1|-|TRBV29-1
TGCAGCGCGGTCGGGACCGGAAGAGCTTTCTTT
CSAVGTGRAFF
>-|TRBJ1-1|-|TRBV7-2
TGTGCCAGCAGCCCGGGACGGCTGAACACTGAAGCTTTCTTT
CASSPGRLNTEAFF
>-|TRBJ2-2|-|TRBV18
TGTGCCAGCTCACCGACAAGGAACACCGGGGAGCTGTTTTTT
CASSPTRNTGELFF
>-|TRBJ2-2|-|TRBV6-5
TGTGCCAGCAGACCCCAGGCCGGGGAGCTGTTTTTT
CASRPQAGELFF
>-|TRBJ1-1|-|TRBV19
TGTGCCAGTAGTATCCGCAGAACTGAAGCTTTCTTT
CASSIRRTEAFF
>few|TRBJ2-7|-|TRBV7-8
TGTGCCAGCAGCCGAGGGGTTGATTACTACGAGCAGTACTTC
CASSRGVDYYEQYF
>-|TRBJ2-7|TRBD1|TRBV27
TGTGCCAGCAGTTCCTCCGGGACAGCCTACGAGCAGTACTTC
CASSSSGTAYEQYF
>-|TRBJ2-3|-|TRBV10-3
TGTGCCATCAGTGGGACAGAGGCGCAGTATTTT
CAISGTEAQYF
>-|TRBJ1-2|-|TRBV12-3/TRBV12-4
TGTGCCAGCAGTACGGCTTATGGCTACACCTTC
CASSTAYGYTF
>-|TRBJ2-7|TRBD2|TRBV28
TGTGCCAGCAGGGCCGGGACTACCTCTTACGAGCAGTACTTC
CASRAGTTSYEQYF
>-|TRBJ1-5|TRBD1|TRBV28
TGTGCCAGCAGAGACAGGGGATCGGGTCAGCCCCAGCATTTT
CASRDRGSGQPQHF
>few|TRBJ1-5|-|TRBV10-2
TGCGCCAGCAGTGAGTCGTTTGGGGAGGGCAATCAGCCCCAGCATTTT
CASSESFGEGNQPQHF
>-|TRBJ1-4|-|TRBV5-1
TGCGCCAGCAGCTTGGAACCGGGGCGCGGTGGAAAACTGTTTTTT
CASSLEPGRGGKLFF
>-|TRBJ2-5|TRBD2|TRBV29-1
TGCAGCGGTAGACAGCGGGAGTACGGAACCCAGTACTTC
CSGRQREYGTQYF
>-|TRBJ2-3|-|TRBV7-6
TGTGCCAGCAGCTTAGTTAATGCAGATACGCAGTATTTT
CASSLVNADTQYF
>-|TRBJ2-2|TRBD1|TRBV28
TGTGCCAGCAACGGACAGGGTGGGTCGGTTCGAACCGGGGAGCTGTTTTTT
CASNGQGGSVRTGELFF
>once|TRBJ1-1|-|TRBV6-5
TGTGCCAGCAGTCTAGTCTTACCGGTCACTGAAGCTTTCTTT
CASSLVLPVTEAFF
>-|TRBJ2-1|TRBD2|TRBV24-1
TGTGCCACCAGTGATTTGGAAGGTCTGGGGGGGGGTCTGGGCAATGAGCAGTTCTTC
CATSDLEGLGGGLGNEQFF
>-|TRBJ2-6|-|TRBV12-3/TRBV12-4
TGTGCCAGCAGTTCGTCTGGGGCCAACGTCCTGACTTTC
CASSSSGANVLTF
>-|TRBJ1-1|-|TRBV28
TGTGCCAGCAGGCGGGAGCGGCGAAACACTGAAGCTTTCTTT
CASRRERRNTEAFF
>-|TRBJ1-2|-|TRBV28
TGTGCCAGCAGCTCAAGGGTGGGCTATGGCTACACCTTC
CASSSRVGYGYTF
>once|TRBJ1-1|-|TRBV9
TGTGCCAGCAGCGTACAAGGGGTGAGCACTGAAGCTTTCTTT
CASSVQGVSTEAFF
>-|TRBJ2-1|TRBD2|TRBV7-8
TGTGCCAGCAGAACGGTGTGGGGGGGGTTTAACAATGAGCAGTTCTTC
CASRTVWGGFNNEQFF
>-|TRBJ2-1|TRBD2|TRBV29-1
TGCAGCACACAGCGGGACCGCTCCTACAATGAGCAGTTCTTC
CSTQRDRSYNEQFF